Presented here are 23 T cell receptor beta chains from one specimen sequenced in a study of T cells in women clearing cervical HPV infection. Here immunoSEQ multiplex PCR was the method, and the copy in TCRdb shows in-frame clones only, minus some. Here the sample table reports 20,000 to 25,000 clones. Material for sequencing was blood buffy coat. The receptor source for this set is a woman between 18 and 70 years old with a cervical HPV16 infection that either progressed to CIN3+ or cleared (not recorded which).

Points on this clone: The read falls 3 residues short of the CDR3 end, and the missing part is taken from the germline J gene. This chain connects TRBV2 to TRBJ2-1; TRBD2 matches at 7 bases. The junction had 10 bases not matched to a gene; V was cut back by 8 bases and J by 9 bases. The CDR3 length is 13 residues. Germline loops: CDR1 SNHLY, CDR2 FYNNEI. CDR3 region: CASRSRGGGEQFF. CDR3 DNA (partial): TGTGCCAGCCGCTCTAGGGGCGGGGGTGAG.

Concerning this clone itself: The CDR3 end is not reached by the read, which stops 3 residues before it; the germline J gene fills it in. The chain carries TRBV6-7 and TRBJ1-2; D possibly corresponds to TRBD1 (5 bases). TRBV6-7 is marked as an open reading frame, function uncertain. The V gene lost 3 bases and the J gene lost 1 base, with 21 bases spanning the gap. CDR3 length: 18 residues. CDR3 protein: CASSYSVGPGHHNYGYTF. The covered CDR3 bases are TGTGCCAGCAGTTATTCAGTGGGCCCAGGACACCATAACTATGGC.

To note about this clone: The read terminates 3 residues before the CDR3 end, so the remaining end is supplied by the germline J gene. The chain combines TRBV6-1 with TRBJ2-1; 8 bases map to TRBD2. Per the germline V gene, CDR1 is MNHNS and CDR2 is SASEGT. This CDR3 is 15 amino acids long. V was clipped by 2 bases and J by 0 bases; unmatched bases: 0. This CDR3 reads CASSELAGSYNEQFF. The DNA read from the CDR3 is TGTGCCAGCAGTGAACTAGCGGGCTCCTACAATGAG.

About this clone itself: The CDR3 extends 3 residues past the end of the read, so its final part is completed from the germline J gene. The gene calls are TRBV29-1 and TRBJ1-2; D not resolved. Trimming stripped 4 bases from V and 3 bases from J, with 9 bases between. CDR3 size: 12 residues. Germline V lookup: CDR1 SQVTM, CDR2 ANQGSEA. CDR3 DNA, as far as it was read: TGCAGCGTTGGTCAGAGAGACTATGGC. Translation gives CSVGQRDYG. The entire CDR3 protein is CSVGQRDYGYTF.

A word on this clone: Coverage ceases 3 residues before the CDR3 finishes, and the germline J gene fills in the end. The genes are TRBV7-3 and TRBJ2-3; TRBD2 might be the D (6 bases). Between the trimmed V and J ends, which lost 5 bases and 4 bases, there was a span of 16 bases. The CDR3 is 15 amino acids. Germline V gives CDR1 SGHTA, CDR2 FQGTGA. The part of the CDR3 DNA that was read is TGTGCCAGCAGCCCTGCCGGGGGAGGAGCAGATACG. Its translation: CASSPAGGGADT. From start to end, the CDR3 is CASSPAGGGADTQYF.

Regarding this clone: The CDR3 is cut off 3 residues early in the read; its end comes from the germline J gene. The gene calls are TRBV2 and TRBJ1-3, with 9 bases identical to TRBD1. The CDR3 covers 17 residues. V gave up 6 bases and J gave up 4 bases; unmatched junction bases: 13. The germline V gene encodes CDR1 SNHLY and CDR2 FYNNEI. The CDR3 DNA, read in part, is TGTGCCAGCAGCAAACAGGGGGCGCGTTTCTCCGGAAACACC. Its protein product is CASSKQGARFSGNT. The whole CDR3 is CASSKQGARFSGNTIYF.

A word on this clone: The junction does not match germline at one end; this may be a read error. The CDR3 end is not reached by the read, which stops 3 residues before it; the germline J gene fills it in. The chain combines TRBV4-2 with TRBJ2-4; D unclear. Germline lookup yields CDR1 LGHNA and CDR2 YNFKEQ. The CDR3 has 15 residues. CDR3 DNA, as far as it was read: TGCGCCAGCAGCCAAGATTGGCTAGCCAAAAACATT. This sequence encodes CASSQDWLAKNI. The whole CDR3 is CASSQDWLAKNIQYF.

The CDR3 DNA, read in part, is TGCGCCAGCAGTAATGACAGAACC. Translated, it gives CASSNDRT. The whole CDR3 is CASSNDRTQYF. J is TRBJ2-5 and V is TRBV5-1, with a weak D call TRBD1 (5 bases). Sequencing ends 3 residues short of the CDR3 end; the germline J gene provides the rest. The CDR3 is 11 amino acids. CDR1 is SGHRS and CDR2 is YFSETQ in the germline V gene.

As regards this clone: The read terminates 3 residues ahead of where the CDR3 ends, so the germline J gene completes it. The chain couples TRBV7-3 to TRBJ1-1, with TRBD1 matching 7 bases. V was pared by 3 bases and J by 5 bases, with 3 bases of the junction left unmatched. The CDR3 loop spans 13 amino acids. Germline lookup yields CDR1 SGHTA and CDR2 FQGTGA. CDR3 protein: CASSLNRGTEAFF. Partial CDR3 DNA: TGTGCCAGCAGCTTGAACAGGGGAACTGAA.

About this clone: Read sequence stops 3 residues before the CDR3 end, and the germline J gene provides the missing end. The rearrangement uses TRBV20-1 and TRBJ2-7, with 8 bases matching TRBD1. V trimming: 5 bases; J trimming: 5 bases; junction bases outside the gene matches: 8. The CDR3 extends over 13 amino acids. The germline gives CDR1 DFQATT, CDR2 SNEGSKA (reference sequence). The CDR3 reads CSAPRQGSNEQYF. The sequenced CDR3 bases are TGCAGTGCTCCTCGACAGGGGAGTAACGAG.

Of note for this clone: The read ends 3 residues early relative to the CDR3; the germline J gene fills the gap. The chain has TRBV2 and TRBJ2-1; D possibly corresponds to TRBD2 (6 bases). Trimming cost V 5 bases and J 9 bases, with 20 bases left between them. The CDR3 extends over 15 amino acids. Germline loops: CDR1 SNHLY, CDR2 FYNNEI. The sequenced part of the CDR3 DNA is TGTGCCAGCAGTTCCCGACTAGGCCAGTACGGTGAG. Protein sequence: CASSSRLGQYGE. The CDR3 as a whole reads CASSSRLGQYGEQFF.

A remark on this clone: The CDR3 end lies 3 residues beyond the end of the read and is filled in from the germline J gene. The rearrangement uses TRBV29-1 and TRBJ1-1, with a weak D call TRBD1 (5 bases). V gave up 2 bases and J gave up 4 bases, with 8 bases separating them. This CDR3 has 12 residues. From germline, CDR1 is SQVTM and CDR2 ANQGSEA. CDR3 DNA, as far as it was read: TGCAGCGTTGAACCCCAGGGCACTGAA. This gives the protein CSVEPQGTE. The whole CDR3 sequence is CSVEPQGTEAFF.

With respect to this clone: The observed sequence ends 3 residues before the CDR3 terminus, with the missing tail filled in from the germline J gene. The chain uses TRBV5-8 and TRBJ1-2, with D unresolved. The CDR3 totals 14 residues. CDR1 and CDR2 (germline): SGHTS, YDEGEE. Trimming left V 2 bases short and J 0 bases short, with 8 bases between. The CDR3 reads CASSFAGANYGYTF. Incomplete CDR3 DNA: TGTGCCAGCAGCTTTGCAGGTGCTAACTATGGC.

On this clone: The read comes to an end 3 residues before the CDR3 does, leaving the germline J gene to fill in the end. V is TRBV12-5 and J is TRBJ1-2; 7 nucleotides line up with TRBD1. The CDR3 contains 18 residues. The V gene end was trimmed by 3 bases and the J gene end by 0 bases; junction bases not matched to a gene: 13. Looked up from germline, CDR1 is LGHNT and CDR2 is FRNRAP. CDR3 DNA, as far as it was read: TGTGCTAGTGGTTTCGACAGGGACCGAGCCACTTCTAACTATGGC. This codes for CASGFDRDRATSNYG. The full-length CDR3 reads as CASGFDRDRATSNYGYTF.

On this clone: The CDR3 end falls 3 residues outside the read, so it is completed with the germline J gene. The V call is TRBV5-6, the J call TRBJ2-5; 9 nucleotides agree with TRBD1. V lost 3 bases to trimming and J lost 1 base; unmatched junction nucleotides: 4. CDR1 is SGHDT and CDR2 is YYEEEE in the germline V gene. This CDR3 has 15 residues. The part of the CDR3 DNA that was read is TGTGCCAGCAGCTCCGAGACAGGGGGCCAAGAGACC. Translating it yields CASSSETGGQET. The complete CDR3 reads CASSSETGGQETQYF.

To note about this clone: The read ends 3 residues early relative to the CDR3; the germline J gene fills the gap. This rearrangement joins TRBV7-6 to TRBJ2-6, with D possibly TRBD1 on 5 matching bases. The V gene lost 1 base and the J gene lost 2 bases, with 15 bases spanning the gap. From germline, CDR1 is SGHVS and CDR2 FNYEAQ. CDR3 length: 18 amino acids. The part of the CDR3 DNA that was read is TGTGCCAGCAGCTTAGTAGGTCAGGGTTCACCTGGGGCCAACGTC. The encoded protein is CASSLVGQGSPGANV. The whole CDR3 is CASSLVGQGSPGANVLTF.

As to this clone: The read finishes 3 residues shy of the CDR3 end, and the germline J gene is used to complete it. Other nucleotide sequences in the sample specify the same CDR3. V gene TRBV11-2 combines with J gene TRBJ2-5; maybe TRBD2 (6 bases). Trimming left V 6 bases short and J 1 base short, with 15 bases between. Germline assignment: CDR1 SGHAT and CDR2 FQNNGV. The CDR3 has 15 amino acids. Partial CDR3 DNA: TGTGCCAGCAGTCTGAATAGCGGCTTCCAAGAGACC. Its translation is CASSLNSGFQET. The full CDR3 reads CASSLNSGFQETQYF. The full variable domain, its missing parts supplied by reference TRBV11-2 and TRBJ2-5, is EAGVAQSPRYKIIEKRQSVAFWCNPISGHATLYWYQQILGQGPKLLIQFQNNGVVDDSQLPKDRFSAERLKGVDSTLKIQPAKLEDSAVYLCASSLNSGFQETQYFGPGTRLLVL.

Concerning this clone itself: Read sequence stops 3 residues before the CDR3 end, and the germline J gene provides the missing end. The chain uses TRBV18 and TRBJ2-3, with 8 nucleotides matching TRBD2. In germline, CDR1 is KGHSH, CDR2 LQKENI. J was trimmed by 6 bases and V by 3 bases; bases with no gene match: 8. The CDR3 has 15 amino acids. Incomplete CDR3 DNA: TGTGCCAGCTCACCCGACGGGACTAGTACGGATACG. This gives the protein CASSPDGTSTDT. The full CDR3 reads CASSPDGTSTDTQYF.

Comment on this clone: From the germline J gene comes the end of the CDR3, since the read stops 3 residues before it. The chain employs TRBV18 and TRBJ1-3, with D tentatively TRBD1 (6 bases). Per germline, CDR1 KGHSH and CDR2 LQKENI. Trimming shortened V by 2 bases and J by 0 bases, and 11 bases separated the two germline ends. The CDR3 is made up of 16 amino acids. Incomplete CDR3 DNA: TGTGCCAGCTCACCAGTCGACAGGAACTCTGGAAACACC. Protein: CASSPVDRNSGNT. The complete CDR3 reads CASSPVDRNSGNTIYF.

About this clone itself: Read sequence stops 3 residues before the CDR3 end, and the germline J gene provides the missing end. This chain joins TRBV5-1 and TRBJ2-3; 13 nucleotides agree with TRBD2. Per the germline V gene, CDR1 is SGHRS and CDR2 is YFSETQ. V lost 2 bases to trimming and J lost 7 bases; unmatched junction nucleotides: 4. The CDR3 contains 15 residues. The sequenced CDR3 bases are TGCGCCAGCAGCTTCACTAGCGGGGGGGAAAATACG. Translated: CASSFTSGGENT. The full-length CDR3 reads as CASSFTSGGENTQYF.

In the case of this clone: The read is 3 residues too short to cover the CDR3 end, so that end is filled in from the germline J gene. The rearrangement uses TRBV11-2 and TRBJ1-6, with D perhaps TRBD1 (6 bases). Germline V CDR1 and CDR2: SGHAT, FQNNGV. Trimming stripped 6 bases from V and 4 bases from J, with 13 bases between. The CDR3 has 15 amino acids. The CDR3 region is CASRFDRTYNSPLHF. CDR3 DNA (partial): TGTGCCAGCAGGTTCGACAGGACATATAATTCACCC.

Regarding this clone: Coverage ceases 3 residues before the CDR3 finishes, and the germline J gene fills in the end. The rearrangement links TRBV20-1 to TRBJ2-5; a weak D match, TRBD2 (6 bases). The germline V gene has CDR1 DFQATT and CDR2 SNEGSKA (reference sequence). The V end lost 3 bases, the J end lost 3 bases, and 17 bases lay between the germline ends. The length of the CDR3 is 15 residues. The CDR3 is CSASDMRGTKETQYF. The DNA read from the CDR3 is TGCAGTGCTAGCGATATGCGGGGTACTAAAGAGACC.

Notes on this clone: The CDR3 extends 3 residues past the end of the read, so its final part is completed from the germline J gene. The same CDR3 is also encoded by other DNA sequences in this sample. This rearrangement joins TRBV6-2 or TRBV6-3 to TRBJ2-7; TRBD1 is a possible D gene (6 bases). V gave up 3 bases and J gave up 0 bases, with 9 bases separating them. CDR1 and CDR2 (germline): MNHEY, SVGEGT. CDR3 length: 14 residues. CDR3: CASSYGQSSYEQYF. The part of the CDR3 DNA that was read is TGTGCCAGCAGTTATGGACAGAGCTCCTACGAG.